This TCR beta chain was recorded in a study of blood T cell repertoires in COVID-19. The overall study: COVID-19 samples collected from the United States, Italy and Spain covered acute and convalescent phases. The analysed material was cDNA or gDNA that came from T cells, B-cell-depleted T cells, or PBMCs.

A case of COVID-19 had been met by exposed participants within 2 weeks before study entry. Original data processing: Amplifying reference gene primers gave estimates of nucleated cell counts. TCRdb's copy holds only in-frame clones and misses some; the assay was immunoSEQ multiplex PCR. V, J and clone size are those of that table, while D and trimming were read from the DNA. The sample records about 270,000 clones, approximately 90% being singletons. The V gene's germline CDR1 is WSHSY and CDR2 SAAADI. V lost 0 bases, J lost 1 base, and 9 bases lay in between. The length of the CDR3 is 15 residues. The sample taken for sequencing was PBMCs or T cells enriched from blood (not recorded which). The chain links TRBV10-2 to TRBJ1-2; D is ambiguous. This TCR was recovered from a man in his forties who had been exposed to COVID-19. The CDR3 DNA is TGCGCCAGCAGTGAGTCACGGGGTTTTAACTATGGCTACACCTTC. Protein sequence: CASSESRGFNYGYTF.